Each of the 20 T cell receptor beta chains below was sequenced from the same sample in a study of CD8+CD57+ T cells in acquired aplastic anemia (dated by TCRdb to the late 2010s). Flow cytometry had shown CD8+CD57+ cell expansion in the patients selected for sequencing. TCRdb lists the instrument as Illumina HiSeq 2000. Genomic DNA was used as template for profiling of TCR beta VDJ combinations and CDR3 sequences. In TCRdb, the public reads were trimmed at Q25 with fastp and aligned with MiXCR, with productive beta chains retained. Every entry covers one CDR3 protein and lists the most common genes and DNA from its rows. Across this sample there are under 250,000 distinct CDR3 sequences, with 65% seen only once. Of the sample, under 60% is held by the ten largest clones. The sequenced material came from sorted CD4+, CD8+, or CD8+CD57+ T cells (not recorded which) from PBMCs. These receptor sequences come from a human donor with aplastic anemia.

The chain uses TRBV20-1 and TRBJ2-1; TRBD2 matches at 7 bases. The CDR3 is 13 amino acids. Germline V CDR1 and CDR2: DFQATT, SNEGSKA (reference sequence). The V segment lost 1 base and the J segment 10 bases; nucleotides outside the gene matches: 7. In DNA, the CDR3 is TGCAGTGCTAGAGGAACTAGCGATAGAGAGCAGTTCTTC. Its protein product is CSARGTSDREQFF.

The V call is TRBV29-1, the J call TRBJ1-1, with TRBD1 matching over 8 bases. V dropped 6 bases and J dropped 2; count of bases not matched to a gene: 5. Per the germline V gene, CDR1 is SQVTM and CDR2 is ANQGSEA. This CDR3 contains 13 residues. In DNA form, the CDR3 reads TGCAGCGTCAAAGGACAGGGAAACACTGAAGCTTTCTTT. Its translation is CSVKGQGNTEAFF.

The chain has TRBV5-1 and TRBJ2-7; the D gene could be TRBD1 or TRBD2 (6 bases each). Trimming left V 2 bases short and J 0 bases short, with 12 bases between. CDR1 is SGHRS, CDR2 YFSETQ, per germline. CDR3 length: 15 residues. The CDR3, as DNA: TGCGCCAGCAGCTTAGGGGGGACCTACTCCTACGAGCAGTACTTC. Encoded protein: CASSLGGTYSYEQYF.

This clonotype occurred a few times. The chain joins TRBV19 to TRBJ2-3; 8 bases map to TRBD1. The CDR3 spans 13 residues. The ends lost 6 bases at V and 6 bases at J; junction bases unmatched: 5. Germline-derived CDR1 and CDR2 are LNHDA and SQIVND (reference sequence). This CDR3 reads CASRGTGSDTQYF. As DNA, the CDR3 is TGTGCCAGTAGAGGGACAGGTTCGGATACGCAGTATTTT.

This clonotype was seen repeatedly, ten times or more. The rearrangement uses TRBV20-1 and TRBJ2-5, with D possibly matching TRBD1 (5 bases). The germline V gene has CDR1 DFQATT and CDR2 SNEGSKA (reference sequence). The CDR3 has 13 amino acids. With 6 bases removed from V and 1 base from J, the gap between germline ends came to 12 bases. The CDR3 DNA follows: TGCAGTGCCCCGTGGGGCCTCCAAGAGACCCAGTACTTC. Translating it yields CSAPWGLQETQYF.

The chain carries TRBV7-9 and TRBJ1-1; no firm D call. Trimming cost V 1 base and J 1 base, with 7 bases left between them. The CDR3 has 14 amino acids. The germline V gene encodes CDR1 SEHNR and CDR2 FQNEAQ (reference sequence). The CDR3 loop is CASSLDRSNTEAFF. CDR3 coding DNA: TGTGCCAGCAGCTTAGACCGCTCGAACACTGAAGCTTTCTTT.

This clonotype has only one observation. V gene TRBV15 combines with J gene TRBJ1-1; D is ambiguous. The germline V gene has CDR1 LNHNV and CDR2 YYDKDF (reference sequence). Trimming removed 0 bases at V and 10 bases at J, with 15 bases between. The CDR3 consists of 14 residues. The CDR3 spells CATSRDKLVSVAFF. CDR3 DNA sequence: TGTGCCACCAGCAGAGATAAATTAGTCAGTGTAGCTTTCTTT.

There are a few counts of this clonotype. The V and J genes are TRBV7-2 and TRBJ1-5; D is unresolved. V gave up 1 base and J gave up 4 bases, with 5 bases separating them. Germline CDR1 reads SGHTA; CDR2 reads FQGNSA. The CDR3 loop spans 13 amino acids. The DNA of the CDR3 is TGTGCCAGCAGCTTAGACGAGAATCAGCCCCAGCATTTT. It translates to CASSLDENQPQHF.

The V and J genes are TRBV5-6 and TRBJ2-7; weak D call: TRBD2 (5 bases). CDR1 and CDR2 from the germline V gene are SGHDT and YYEEEE. This CDR3 is 15 amino acids long. Trimming took off 4 bases at V and 1 base at J, with 15 bases between the two ends. CDR3 coding DNA: TGTGCCAGCAGCCCCCAGAGTCGGGGTTCCTACGAGCAGTACTTC. Translating gives CASSPQSRGSYEQYF. The entire variable domain, with the rest obtained from reference TRBV5-6 and TRBJ2-7, is as follows: DAGVTQSPTHLIKTRGQQVTLRCSPKSGHDTVSWYQQALGQGPQFIFQYYEEEERQRGNFPDRFSGHQFPNYSSELNVNALLLGDSALYLCASSPQSRGSYEQYFGPGTRLTVT.

The V gene is TRBV10-2, the J gene TRBJ1-6; 8 bases fit TRBD1. The CDR3 is made up of 17 amino acids. CDR1 is WSHSY, CDR2 SAAADI, per germline. The V segment lost 3 bases and the J segment 0 bases; nucleotides outside the gene matches: 4. CDR3 sequence (DNA): TGCGCCAGCAGTGAACCCAGGGGGCTCTCCTATAATTCACCCCTCCACTTT. Protein product: CASSEPRGLSYNSPLHF.

The chain uses TRBV2 and TRBJ1-2, with TRBD1 identical over 7 bases. This CDR3 contains 11 residues. The germline V gene has CDR1 SNHLY and CDR2 FYNNEI. Germline trimming cut 10 bases from V and 9 bases from J; bases unmatched to any gene: 8. CDR3 DNA: TGTGCCACCAAGCCGGACAGGCGCTACACCTTC. It encodes CATKPDRRYTF. Based on the CDR3 plus reference TRBV2 and TRBJ1-2, the full variable domain is EPEVTQTPSHQVTQMGQEVILRCVPISNHLYFYWYRQILGQKVEFLVSFYNNEISEKSEIFDDQFSVERPDGSNFTLKIRSTKLEDSAMYFCATKPDRRYTFGSGTRLTVV.

The chain employs TRBV20-1 and TRBJ1-2; D might be TRBD1 (5 bases). The V gene's germline CDR1 is DFQATT and CDR2 SNEGSKA (reference sequence). CDR3 size: 15 residues. Trimming took 0 bases from V and 7 from J, leaving 18 bases between them. The CDR3 DNA follows: TGCAGTGCTAGAGATTATGGGGGACCAGCAAGTGGCTACACCTTC. Encoded protein: CSARDYGGPASGYTF.

This clonotype came up many times. The chain joins TRBV30 to TRBJ2-3; no firm D call. CDR1 and CDR2 (germline): GTSNPN, SVGIG (reference sequence). The CDR3 consists of 12 residues. V lost 0 bases, J lost 6 bases, and 7 bases lay in between. The DNA for the CDR3 is TGTGCCTGGAGTGTTGGGGTGGATACGCAGTATTTT. Translated: CAWSVGVDTQYF.

About this clonotype: The junction departs from germline at one end; a sequencing error may be responsible. The chain has TRBV28 and TRBJ2-1; TRBD2 might be the D (6 bases). Germline assignment: CDR1 MDHEN and CDR2 SYDVKM. CDR3 size: 14 residues. CDR3 nucleotide sequence: TGTGCCAGCAGTTTGGGTGGGGGAGGCAATGAGCGGTTCTTC. Protein sequence: CASSLGGGGNERFF.

This chain connects TRBV7-2 to TRBJ1-6, with D tentatively TRBD1 (6 bases). Between the trimmed V and J ends, which lost 4 bases and 4 bases, there was a span of 17 bases. Looked up from germline, CDR1 is SGHTA and CDR2 is FQGNSA. The CDR3 contains 17 residues. The CDR3 sequence is CASSSTGPVGYNSPLHF. The DNA of the CDR3 is TGTGCCAGCAGCTCTACAGGGCCGGTGGGGTATAATTCACCCCTCCACTTT.

The chain links TRBV7-9 to TRBJ1-5; D ambiguous. Germline-derived CDR1 and CDR2 are SEHNR and FQNEAQ (reference sequence). Trimming left V 4 bases short and J 7 bases short, with 11 bases between. The CDR3 is made up of 13 amino acids. The CDR3 protein is CASSSWLEQPQHF. As DNA, the CDR3 is TGTGCCAGCAGCTCATGGCTAGAGCAGCCCCAGCATTTT.

The chain carries TRBV20-1 and TRBJ2-1, with TRBD1 matching 12 bases. The V and J ends lost 3 bases and 7 bases, in that order; junction bases with no gene match: 1. CDR3 size: 13 residues. Germline V gene data show CDR1 as DFQATT and CDR2 as SNEGSKA (reference sequence). CDR3 DNA sequence: TGCAGTGCTAGGGGACAGGGGGCGAATGAGCAGTTCTTC. It encodes CSARGQGANEQFF.

V usage is TRBV10-1 and J usage is TRBJ2-7; D uncertain. This CDR3 has 14 amino acids. The germline V and J ends were trimmed by 10 bases and 0 bases, with 16 bases remaining between them. The germline CDR1 and CDR2 sequences are WNHNN and SYGVQD (reference sequence). DNA of the CDR3: TGCGCCACACAAAGAGTACCAGACTCCTACGAGCAGTACTTC. Encoded protein: CATQRVPDSYEQYF.

In nucleotides, the CDR3 is TGTGCCAGCAGTACCGGCGACATCACGACTTGGGGCAATCAGCCCCAGCATTTT. Translated, it gives CASSTGDITTWGNQPQHF. The chain has TRBV6-6 and TRBJ1-5; the D is unclear. Germline lookup yields CDR1 MNHNY and CDR2 SVGAGI (reference sequence). The CDR3 has 18 amino acids. V was trimmed by 5 bases and J by 2 bases, leaving 22 bases between them.

The chain is built from TRBV20-1 and TRBJ1-2; 7 bases match TRBD1. Unmatched junction bases numbered 3, after V lost 3 bases and J lost 2 bases. This CDR3 comprises 13 residues. CDR1 and CDR2 (germline): DFQATT, SNEGSKA (reference sequence). CDR3 in amino acids: CSASGTENYGYTF. In nucleotides, the CDR3 is TGCAGTGCTAGCGGGACAGAGAACTATGGCTACACCTTC.